This TCR beta chain was obtained from a study of beta chain features in type 1 diabetes. Study conclusions and caveats: Type 1 diabetes patients had TCRB CDR3s that were shorter (moderately but significantly so) in all four CD4+ subsets. Whether HLA type influences TCRB rearrangement remained unresolved here.

Since all of the isolated RNA was reverse transcribed, expressed TCRB transcripts were what got sequenced. Some clones are missing from TCRdb's copy, which holds only in-frame ones; the method was immunoSEQ multiplex PCR. Counted here are under 900,000 clones, around a sixth occurring once; the ten biggest clones make up 0.023%. This clone was detected only a few times. What it binds is not known. Deletions cut 8 bases from V and 2 bases from J, with 15 bases between. From germline, CDR1 is SQVTM and CDR2 ANQGSEA. This CDR3 is 13 amino acids long. Staining for CD45RO/CCR7/CD25/CD127/CD95/CD27 allowed sorting of CD4+ naive, central memory, regulatory and stem cell-like memory cells.

The rearrangement uses TRBV29-1 and TRBJ1-1; D uncertain. This TCR was sampled from a woman in her late teens or twenties in good health. Sequenced sample: naive CD4+ T cells from blood. The CDR3 bases are TGCAGCTCAGGACGCGCCGTAAACACTGAAGCTTTCTTT. It is translated as CSSGRAVNTEAFF.